The 20 T cell receptor beta chains in this list originate from one sample, sequenced in a study of T cells in Graves' hyperthyroidism and ophthalmopathy. Regions amplified from RNA transcripts were the TCR beta CDR3 regions. In the first-round RT-PCR of the TCR CDR3, the HTBI primer set was used. TCRdb called the multiplex PCR reads again in MiXCR, with one record for every CDR3 protein. Of approximately 300,000 distinct CDR3 sequences in the sample, about a sixth were seen once. The specimen sequenced was blood. The receptors stem from a woman aged 55 to 70 with Graves' ophthalmopathy.

This clonotype was recorded many times. The chain has TRBV27 and TRBJ2-3; D call uncertain. The CDR3 spans 14 residues. V was trimmed by 5 bases and J by 2 bases, leaving 11 bases between them. Germline V gene lookup returns CDR1 MNHEY and CDR2 SMNVEV (reference sequence). The CDR3 loop is CASSHWAHTDTQYF. The CDR3 nucleotides are TGTGCCAGCAGTCACTGGGCCCACACAGATACGCAGTATTTT.

The table lists this clonotype with a few counts. The rearrangement uses TRBV11-3 and TRBJ2-7; 9 bases map to TRBD1. This CDR3 region has 13 residues. V dropped 6 bases and J dropped 6; count of bases not matched to a gene: 6. Germline CDR1 and CDR2: SGHNT and YENEEA. The CDR3 bases are TGTGCCAGCAGTTACACAGGGGGCAGCGAGCAGTACTTC. Translating gives CASSYTGGSEQYF.

This clonotype has a count of ten or more. This chain uses TRBV11-2 with TRBJ1-2, with a possible D match to TRBD1 (5 bases). Per germline, CDR1 SGHAT and CDR2 FQNNGV. V was cut by 1 base and J by 8 bases, with 14 bases left in between. The CDR3 is 14 amino acids. CDR3 nucleotide sequence: TGTGCCAGCAGCTTAGCCGGGGCGCCCCGGGGCTACACCTTC. Translating gives CASSLAGAPRGYTF.

This clonotype was seen ten or more times. This sequence joins TRBV20-1 and TRBJ1-1, with a weak D call TRBD1 (5 bases). The germline V gene encodes CDR1 DFQATT and CDR2 SNEGSKA (reference sequence). The CDR3 spans 14 residues. V was cut by 5 bases and J by 1 base, with 14 bases left in between. The chain's CDR3 is CSAPGSTRNTEAFF. DNA of the CDR3: TGCAGTGCTCCAGGGTCCACACGGAACACTGAAGCTTTCTTT.

This clonotype showed up many times. The V and J genes are TRBV18 and TRBJ1-1; D remains unclear. V lost 2 bases, J lost 0 bases, and 10 bases lay in between. CDR1 KGHSH and CDR2 LQKENI come from the germline V gene. The CDR3 contains 15 residues. The CDR3 nucleotides read TGTGCCAGCTCACCAAGTGGGTTCCTGAACACTGAAGCTTTCTTT. It encodes CASSPSGFLNTEAFF.

This clonotype has more than one count but fewer than ten. This chain uses TRBV6-1 with TRBJ1-2, with no clear D. V lost 2 bases, J lost 2 bases, and 12 bases lay in between. The CDR3 spans 15 residues. The germline gives CDR1 MNHNS, CDR2 SASEGT. CDR3 sequence (DNA): TGTGCCAGCAGTGAACATATAGGGAGCAACTATGGCTACACCTTC. Amino acid sequence: CASSEHIGSNYGYTF.

This clonotype showed up just a few times. The chain couples TRBV6-1 to TRBJ1-5; the D is unclear. The V end lost 6 bases, the J end lost 5 bases, and 11 bases lay between the germline ends. The CDR3 loop spans 13 amino acids. Germline CDR1 and CDR2: MNHNS and SASEGT. In DNA, the CDR3 is TGTGCCAGCAGGGCCCACCTCCATCAGCCCCAGCATTTT. This gives the protein CASRAHLHQPQHF.

This sequence joins TRBV7-2 and TRBJ2-2, with TRBD2 matching over 10 bases. V gave up 2 bases and J gave up 6 bases; unmatched junction bases: 6. The CDR3 covers 16 residues. In germline, CDR1 is SGHTA, CDR2 FQGNSA. CDR3 bases: TGTGCCAGCAGCTTACTAGCGGGAGATAGTTCCGGGGAGCTGTTTTTT. Protein: CASSLLAGDSSGELFF. The whole variable domain, filled in from reference TRBV7-2 and TRBJ2-2, reads GAGVSQSPSNKVTEKGKDVELRCDPISGHTALYWYRQSLGQGLEFLIYFQGNSAPDKSGLPSDRFSAERTGGSVSTLTIQRTQQEDSAVYLCASSLLAGDSSGELFFGEGSRLTVL.

The genes are TRBV5-1 and TRBJ2-7; D ambiguous. The V and J ends lost 4 bases and 4 bases respectively, with 15 bases between them. Germline V gene sequence: CDR1 SGHRS, CDR2 YFSETQ. The CDR3 has 14 amino acids. The CDR3 protein is CASSGDGVGYEQYF. The DNA for the CDR3 is TGCGCCAGCAGCGGCGATGGGGTAGGGTACGAGCAGTACTTC.

Many counts were recorded for this clonotype. This rearrangement joins TRBV27 to TRBJ2-2, with a tentative D call TRBD1 (5 bases). The CDR3 is 18 residues long. Between the trimmed V and J ends, which lost 3 bases and 3 bases, there was a span of 20 bases. The V gene's germline CDR1 is MNHEY and CDR2 SMNVEV (reference sequence). This CDR3 is CASSFEVAPGAHTGELFF. CDR3 in DNA: TGTGCCAGCAGTTTCGAGGTGGCGCCTGGGGCGCACACCGGGGAGCTGTTTTTT.

Ten or more counts support this clonotype. The J gene is TRBJ2-1, the V gene TRBV20-1, with 12 positions matching TRBD2. The CDR3 sequence is 17 residues long. CDR1 and CDR2 (germline): DFQATT, SNEGSKA (reference sequence). Trimming took 0 bases from V and 8 from J; bases not matched to a gene: 11. CDR3 in amino acids: CSARDPASGGARDEQFF. CDR3 DNA: TGCAGTGCTAGAGATCCGGCTAGCGGGGGGGCCAGGGATGAGCAGTTCTTC.

The rearrangement links TRBV27 to TRBJ2-2; 7 positions match TRBD2. Germline V gene data show CDR1 as MNHEY and CDR2 as SMNVEV (reference sequence). The CDR3 loop spans 15 amino acids. V lost 5 bases and J lost 2; bases outside the gene matches: 5. The CDR3 sequence is CASSIGTTNTGELFF. The DNA of the CDR3 is TGTGCCAGCAGTATCGGGACTACCAACACCGGGGAGCTGTTTTTT.

V and J are TRBV20-1 and TRBJ1-2, with D unresolved. The CDR3 covers 12 residues. Trimming removed 7 bases at V and 0 bases at J, with 9 bases between. Germline CDR1 is DFQATT and CDR2 is SNEGSKA (reference sequence). CDR3 residues: CSGFLSNYGYTF. The CDR3 coding sequence is TGCAGTGGGTTTCTTTCTAACTATGGCTACACCTTC.

This clonotype showed up just a few times. Just one base apart from a much larger clone, this may be a read error. The genes are TRBV7-6 and TRBJ1-6, with a weak D call TRBD1 (5 bases). Germline V gives CDR1 SGHVS, CDR2 FNYEAQ. V was trimmed by 2 bases and J by 9 bases, leaving 8 bases between them. CDR3 size: 13 residues. CDR3 loop: CASSLRRGSPLHF. The CDR3 DNA is TGTGCCAGCAGCTTAAGAAGGGGTTCACCCCTCCACTTT.

This clonotype was recorded many times. The chain combines TRBV12-3 or TRBV12-4 with TRBJ2-3, with D unclear. V dropped 5 bases and J dropped 1 base, with 4 bases sitting between them. CDR3 length: 12 residues. The CDR3 spells CASSRRTDTQYF. The CDR3 DNA reads as TGTGCCAGCAGTCGTCGCACAGATACGCAGTATTTT.

This clonotype was counted many times. The rearrangement links TRBV5-6 to TRBJ2-3, with 12 nucleotides matching TRBD1. CDR1 is SGHDT and CDR2 is YYEEEE in the germline V gene. The CDR3 is made up of 16 amino acids. The V gene end was trimmed by 4 bases and the J gene end by 5 bases; junction bases not matched to a gene: 8. CDR3: CASSPRGTGGEDTQYF. CDR3 coding DNA: TGTGCCAGCAGCCCCCGCGGGACAGGGGGCGAAGATACGCAGTATTTT. Based on the CDR3 plus reference TRBV5-6 and TRBJ2-3, the full variable domain is DAGVTQSPTHLIKTRGQQVTLRCSPKSGHDTVSWYQQALGQGPQFIFQYYEEEERQRGNFPDRFSGHQFPNYSSELNVNALLLGDSALYLCASSPRGTGGEDTQYFGPGTRLTVL.

This clonotype was counted a few times. V and J are TRBV7-9 and TRBJ2-3; D is perhaps TRBD1 or TRBD2 (6 bases each). Per the germline V gene, CDR1 is SEHNR and CDR2 is FQNEAQ (reference sequence). V was trimmed by 4 bases and J by 5 bases, leaving 22 bases between them. This CDR3 has 17 amino acids. CDR3 loop: CASSSTSTRGLGDTQYF. The CDR3, as DNA: TGTGCCAGCAGCTCTACCTCGACTAGGGGGTTAGGAGATACGCAGTATTTT. Combining the CDR3 with reference TRBV7-9 and TRBJ2-3 gives the whole variable domain DTGVSQNPRHKITKRGQNVTFRCDPISEHNRLYWYRQTLGQGPEFLTYFQNEAQLEKSRLLSDRFSAERPKGSFSTLEIQRTEQGDSAMYLCASSSTSTRGLGDTQYFGPGTRLTVL.

This chain uses TRBV7-9 with TRBJ2-1; TRBD1 matches at 12 bases. V was pared by 5 bases and J by 9 bases, with 11 bases of the junction left unmatched. The CDR3 runs to 16 residues. Germline loops: CDR1 SEHNR, CDR2 FQNEAQ (reference sequence). In DNA form, the CDR3 reads TGTGCCAGCAGCACGGGACAGGGGGCGGTTATGGGTGAGCAGTTCTTC. Protein product: CASSTGQGAVMGEQFF.

Only a few counts were recorded for this clonotype. This chain joins TRBV6-1 and TRBJ1-4; D is possibly TRBD1 (6 bases). The CDR3 consists of 12 residues. V dropped 10 bases and J dropped 8 bases, with 14 bases sitting between them. Germline CDR1 and CDR2: MNHNS and SASEGT. Here the CDR3 DNA reads TGTGCCATCCCGGCGGGGACAGAAAAACTGTTTTTT. Amino acid sequence: CAIPAGTEKLFF.

There are many counts of this clonotype. The gene calls are TRBV12-3 or TRBV12-4 and TRBJ2-3, with 13 nucleotides matching TRBD2. The CDR3 loop spans 15 amino acids. V shed 6 bases and J 5 bases; nucleotides not matched to a gene: 5. CDR3 sequence: CASRPGLAGKDTQYF. The DNA for the CDR3 is TGTGCCAGCAGGCCGGGACTAGCGGGGAAAGATACGCAGTATTTT.